What follows are 19 T cell receptor beta chains derived from one specimen sequenced in a study of blood T cell dynamics during melanoma immunotherapy (dated by TCRdb to 2018 to 2020). This specimen's time point label, per the study, means: pre-treatment baseline. Library prep was done by the immunoSEQ multiplex PCR assay. What TCRdb holds here is the immuneACCESS table cut down to in-frame rearrangements. Part of the clones is not present; checked against another copy, under half of the missing clones reflect an unresolved V gene, and the others are unexplained. Counted in this sample were approximately 25,000 clones; approximately 90% of them appeared once. The ten largest clones represent 3.5% to 6% of the sample. The specimen comprised blood, sampled from a patient treated with checkpoint blockade. These TCRs come from a human donor with melanoma.

This chain links TRBV6-1 with TRBJ2-3; 10 positions agree with TRBD2. This CDR3 is built from 15 residues. V was pared by 1 base and J by 4 bases, with 2 bases of the junction left unmatched. From germline, CDR1 is MNHNS and CDR2 SASEGT. This CDR3 is CASSEGLAGADTQYF. CDR3 coding DNA: TGTGCCAGCAGTGAAGGCCTAGCGGGAGCAGATACGCAGTATTTT.

The genes are TRBV28 and TRBJ1-2; no reliable D call. Trimming took off 2 bases at V and 2 bases at J, with 9 bases between the two ends. CDR3 size: 14 residues. Germline CDR1 is MDHEN and CDR2 is SYDVKM. The CDR3 DNA reads TGTGCCAGCAGTTTAGGTCGGTGGAACTATGGCTACACCTTC. This encodes CASSLGRWNYGYTF.

CDR3 sequence (DNA): TGTGCCAGAAGGGGACAGGGAGATTCTGAAGCTTTCTTT. This gives the protein CARRGQGDSEAFF. V and J are TRBV2 and TRBJ1-1, with 9 bases identical to TRBD1. The CDR3 has 13 amino acids. Trimming took 9 bases from V and 6 from J; bases not matched to a gene: 8. The germline V gene has CDR1 SNHLY and CDR2 FYNNEI.

CDR3 residues: CSVVPSGNLDEQFF. CDR3 bases: TGCAGCGTTGTACCCAGCGGGAATCTGGATGAGCAGTTCTTC. V is TRBV29-1 and J is TRBJ2-1; 7 bases align to TRBD2. This CDR3 contains 14 residues. Germline CDR1 and CDR2: SQVTM and ANQGSEA. The junction had 11 bases not matched to a gene; V was cut back by 4 bases and J by 8 bases.

The rearrangement uses TRBV29-1 and TRBJ2-7, with D maybe TRBD2 (6 bases). CDR1 and CDR2 (germline): SQVTM, ANQGSEA. V was shortened by 6 bases and J by 6 bases, with 21 bases between the two germline ends. The CDR3 loop spans 14 amino acids. The CDR3 DNA reads TGCAGCGTAGTACCCTCCGGGTCCGGGGGCGAGCAGTACTTC. As protein: CSVVPSGSGGEQYF.

The chain carries TRBV19 and TRBJ2-1; D is unresolved. V lost 2 bases and J lost 9, with 17 bases in between. The CDR3 runs 15 residues. Germline assignment: CDR1 LNHDA and CDR2 SQIVND (reference sequence). The CDR3 reads CASSITDSPGVEQFF. CDR3 nucleotides: TGTGCCAGTAGTATAACGGATTCCCCCGGCGTTGAGCAGTTCTTC.

The CDR3 here is CASSSTPGQGAYEQYF. The DNA of the CDR3 is TGCGCCAGCAGCTCTACCCCGGGACAGGGCGCCTACGAGCAGTACTTC. The chain recombines TRBV5-1 with TRBJ2-7; 9 bases fit TRBD1. CDR3 size: 16 residues. CDR1 and CDR2 from the germline V gene are SGHRS and YFSETQ. V lost 3 bases, J lost 2 bases, and 9 bases stayed unmatched.

This clone showed up just a few times. The chain employs TRBV2 and TRBJ2-3; D is unresolved. Germline V gene data show CDR1 as SNHLY and CDR2 as FYNNEI. This CDR3 spans 13 amino acids. V was trimmed by 2 bases and J by 8 bases, leaving 11 bases between them. This CDR3 is CASSEPFRVTQYF. CDR3 coding DNA: TGTGCCAGCAGTGAACCCTTCCGGGTTACGCAGTATTTT. The variable domain in full, completed from reference TRBV2 and TRBJ2-3, reads EPEVTQTPSHQVTQMGQEVILRCVPISNHLYFYWYRQILGQKVEFLVSFYNNEISEKSEIFDDQFSVERPDGSNFTLKIRSTKLEDSAMYFCASSEPFRVTQYFGPGTRLTVL.

The chain combines TRBV7-6 with TRBJ1-4; no firm D call. Deletions cut 4 bases from V and 7 bases from J, with 16 bases between. This CDR3 comprises 15 residues. Per the germline V gene, CDR1 is SGHVS and CDR2 is FNYEAQ. The CDR3 DNA sequence: TGTGCCAGCAGCTCCAGGACCGGAACCTTTGAAAAACTGTTTTTT. Translating it yields CASSSRTGTFEKLFF. Looking up the rest from reference TRBV7-6 and TRBJ1-4 gives the full variable domain: GAGVSQSPRYKVTKRGQDVALRCDPISGHVSLYWYRQALGQGPEFLTYFNYEAQQDKSGLPNDRFSAERPEGSISTLTIQRTEQRDSAMYRCASSSRTGTFEKLFFGSGTQLSVL.

The chain uses TRBV28 and TRBJ1-5; D perhaps matches TRBD1 (5 bases). Germline lookup yields CDR1 MDHEN and CDR2 SYDVKM. The germline V and J ends were trimmed by 7 bases and 4 bases, with 17 bases remaining between them. The CDR3 sequence is 15 residues long. CDR3 bases: TGTGCCAGCACCCCAACGGGCAGGGCGAATCAGCCCCAGCATTTT. It codes for CASTPTGRANQPQHF.

This chain connects TRBV28 to TRBJ2-7; the D is unclear. Trimming removed 1 base from V and 0 bases from J, with 13 bases in between. This CDR3 is built from 16 residues. The germline V gene has CDR1 MDHEN and CDR2 SYDVKM. This CDR3 is CASSLSGGGTSYEQYF. DNA for the CDR3: TGTGCCAGCAGTTTATCAGGCGGCGGAACCTCCTACGAGCAGTACTTC.

The gene calls are TRBV7-2 and TRBJ1-5, with 8 bases that match TRBD1. The junction had 3 bases not matched to a gene; V was cut back by 5 bases and J by 3 bases. The CDR3 loop spans 14 amino acids. Germline V gene sequence: CDR1 SGHTA, CDR2 FQGNSA. CDR3 in DNA: TGTGCCAGCAGCCCGGACAGGGCCAATCAGCCCCAGCATTTT. Translating gives CASSPDRANQPQHF.

V gene TRBV5-1 combines with J gene TRBJ1-1, with TRBD1 as a possible D gene (5 bases). The length of the CDR3 is 14 residues. V was clipped by 5 bases and J by 4 bases, with 15 bases between them. Germline V CDR1 and CDR2: SGHRS, YFSETQ. CDR3 nucleotide sequence: TGCGCCAGCAGAACGGGAGACAGTACCACTGAAGCTTTCTTT. This codes for CASRTGDSTTEAFF. The full variable domain, rest sourced from reference TRBV5-1 and TRBJ1-1, is KAGVTQTPRYLIKTRGQQVTLSCSPISGHRSVSWYQQTPGQGLQFLFEYFSETQRNKGNFPGRFSGRQFSNSRSEMNVSTLELGDSALYLCASRTGDSTTEAFFGQGTRLTVV.

This rearrangement joins TRBV5-5 to TRBJ1-5; TRBD1 matches 9 bases. This CDR3 region has 15 residues. The junction had 7 bases not matched to a gene; V was cut back by 1 base and J by 8 bases. Germline-derived CDR1 and CDR2 are SGHKS and YYEKEE (reference sequence). CDR3 nucleotides: TGTGCCAGCAGCTTGAAAGACAGGGGGAAGGAGCCCCAGCATTTT. It encodes CASSLKDRGKEPQHF.

The chain employs TRBV9 and TRBJ2-3; D is possibly TRBD1 (6 bases). The CDR3 is 16 amino acids. The V end lost 3 bases, the J end lost 2 bases, and 16 bases lay between the germline ends. Germline CDR1 SGDLS, CDR2 YYNGEE. DNA of the CDR3: TGTGCCAGCAGCGCCGGGACAACCCGATCCACAGATACGCAGTATTTT. It yields the protein CASSAGTTRSTDTQYF.

This chain connects TRBV7-3 to TRBJ2-5; the match to TRBD2 covers 7 bases. The CDR3 length is 15 residues. Germline loops: CDR1 SGHTA, CDR2 FQGTGA. V was clipped by 4 bases and J by 2 bases; unmatched bases: 7. CDR3 nucleotide sequence: TGTGCCAGCAGCTGGGGCGCGGGAGCTCAAGAGACCCAGTACTTC. Translated, it gives CASSWGAGAQETQYF. Full variable domain (missing parts from reference TRBV7-3 and TRBJ2-5): GAGVSQTPSNKVTEKGKYVELRCDPISGHTALYWYRQSLGQGPEFLIYFQGTGAADDSGLPNDRFFAVRPEGSVSTLKIQRTERGDSAVYLCASSWGAGAQETQYFGPGTRLLVL.

The V gene is TRBV2, the J gene TRBJ2-5; TRBD2 agrees at 11 bases. Germline V CDR1 and CDR2: SNHLY, FYNNEI. The CDR3 consists of 15 residues. V dropped 7 bases and J dropped 4; count of bases not matched to a gene: 8. In DNA, the CDR3 is TGTGCCAGCACCTTAGCGGGGGGGAAAGGAGAGACCCAGTACTTC. It encodes CASTLAGGKGETQYF.

This chain joins TRBV18 and TRBJ2-3; D unresolved. In germline, CDR1 is KGHSH, CDR2 LQKENI. This CDR3 is 13 amino acids long. The V end was cut by 3 bases, the J end by 4 bases, with 8 bases between. The chain's CDR3 is CASSPPHPDTQYF. Written as DNA, the CDR3 is TGTGCCAGCTCACCTCCCCACCCAGATACGCAGTATTTT. Looking up the rest from reference TRBV18 and TRBJ2-3 gives the full variable domain: NAGVMQNPRHLVRRRGQEARLRCSPMKGHSHVYWYRQLPEEGLKFMVYLQKENIIDESGMPKERFSAEFPKEGPSILRIQQVVRGDSAAYFCASSPPHPDTQYFGPGTRLTVL.

This clone was seen only once. The rearrangement joins TRBV11-2 to TRBJ1-2; tentative D call: TRBD1 (6 bases). The CDR3 is 13 residues long. Germline loops: CDR1 SGHAT, CDR2 FQNNGV. V was cut by 5 bases and J by 7 bases, with 14 bases left in between. The CDR3 here is CASSQPGAIGYTF. The CDR3 DNA is TGTGCCAGCAGCCAACCAGGGGCAATTGGCTACACCTTC. Combining the CDR3 with reference TRBV11-2 and TRBJ1-2 gives the whole variable domain EAGVAQSPRYKIIEKRQSVAFWCNPISGHATLYWYQQILGQGPKLLIQFQNNGVVDDSQLPKDRFSAERLKGVDSTLKIQPAKLEDSAVYLCASSQPGAIGYTFGSGTRLTVV.